These 2 T cell receptor beta chains came from one sample sequenced in a study of T cell responses to AZD1222 COVID-19 vaccine. Libraries were prepared by immunoSEQ multiplex PCR; TCRdb keeps only in-frame clonotypes and omits some of them. The data contain approximately 100,000 clones, 91% of them singletons. Sequencing was performed on peripheral blood, taken on day 0 of AZD1222 vaccination. Receptor source: an adult in good health.

The chain uses TRBV24-1 and TRBJ2-5; 8 bases map to TRBD1. With V trimmed by 1 base and J by 5 bases, 20 bases remained unmatched. The CDR3 extends over 20 amino acids. CDR1 is KGHDR and CDR2 is SFDVKD in the germline V gene. The CDR3 loop reads CATSDFRISPGGGWLETQYF. As DNA, the CDR3 is TGTGCCACCAGTGATTTTCGTATTTCTCCAGGGGGCGGCTGGTTGGAGACCCAGTACTTC.

The rearrangement joins TRBV27 to TRBJ1-2, with D uncertain. This CDR3 contains 13 residues. V was clipped by 6 bases and J by 4 bases, with 12 bases between them. CDR1 MNHEY and CDR2 SMNVEV come from the germline V gene (reference sequence). The DNA for the CDR3 is TGTGCCAGCAGGGGTCTCGAAAGCTATGGCTACACCTTC. It codes for CASRGLESYGYTF.